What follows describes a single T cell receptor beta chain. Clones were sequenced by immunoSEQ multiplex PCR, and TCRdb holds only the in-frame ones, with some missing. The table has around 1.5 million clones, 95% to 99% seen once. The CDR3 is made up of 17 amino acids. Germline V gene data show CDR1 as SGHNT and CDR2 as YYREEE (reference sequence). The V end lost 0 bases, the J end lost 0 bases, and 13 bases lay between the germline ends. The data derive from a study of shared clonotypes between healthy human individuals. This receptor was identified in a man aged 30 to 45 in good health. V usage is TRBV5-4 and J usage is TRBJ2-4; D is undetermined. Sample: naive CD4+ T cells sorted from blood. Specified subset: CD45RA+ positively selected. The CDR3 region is CASSLAIGSLAKNIQYF. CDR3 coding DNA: TGTGCCAGCAGCTTGGCCATCGGCAGTTTAGCCAAAAACATTCAGTACTTC.